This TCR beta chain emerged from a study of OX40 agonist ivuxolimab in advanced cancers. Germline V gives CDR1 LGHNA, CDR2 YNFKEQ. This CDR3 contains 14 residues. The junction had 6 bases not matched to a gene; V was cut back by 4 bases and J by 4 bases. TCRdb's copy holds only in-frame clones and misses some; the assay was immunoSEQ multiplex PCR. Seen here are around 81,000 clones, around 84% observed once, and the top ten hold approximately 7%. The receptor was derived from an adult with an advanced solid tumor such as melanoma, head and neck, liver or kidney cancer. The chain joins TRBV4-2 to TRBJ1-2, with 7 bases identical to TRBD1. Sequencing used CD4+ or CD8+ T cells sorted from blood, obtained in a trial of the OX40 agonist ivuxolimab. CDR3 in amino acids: CASSLGDSPYGYTF. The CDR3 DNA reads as TGTGCCAGCAGCCTGGGGGACAGTCCCTATGGCTACACCTTC.